This record concerns one TCR beta chain sequence. The antigen is not known. These data originate in a study of cytomegalovirus exposure and HLA in healthy donors. Study-level information: Drawn from HLA-typed donors, some 80 million unique TCRs were held in an early data release. General study findings and limits: Reports credit the classifier with highly specific, highly sensitive diagnosis of cytomegalovirus status.

This CDR3 is built from 15 residues. Germline CDR1 SGDLS, CDR2 YYNGEE. The V and J ends lost 2 bases and 1 base respectively, with 12 bases between them. Primers: 60 Vbeta forward and 13 Jbeta reverse. Measured with immunoSEQ multiplex PCR; TCRdb has only the in-frame clones, and not every one. The sample includes some 85,000 clones, around 77% seen only once; the top ten take approximately 3.7%. Despite likely unrecorded immune exposures, the donors were nominally healthy at the time of sampling. Sequenced input: PBMCs. This TCR came from a man aged 30 to 45 in good health and CMV-seronegative. This sequence joins TRBV9 and TRBJ1-1, with D perhaps matching TRBD1 (6 bases). CDR3 coding DNA: TGTGCCAGCAGCGTTTTGGGGGCTGGGAACACTGAAGCTTTCTTT. Translated, it gives CASSVLGAGNTEAFF.